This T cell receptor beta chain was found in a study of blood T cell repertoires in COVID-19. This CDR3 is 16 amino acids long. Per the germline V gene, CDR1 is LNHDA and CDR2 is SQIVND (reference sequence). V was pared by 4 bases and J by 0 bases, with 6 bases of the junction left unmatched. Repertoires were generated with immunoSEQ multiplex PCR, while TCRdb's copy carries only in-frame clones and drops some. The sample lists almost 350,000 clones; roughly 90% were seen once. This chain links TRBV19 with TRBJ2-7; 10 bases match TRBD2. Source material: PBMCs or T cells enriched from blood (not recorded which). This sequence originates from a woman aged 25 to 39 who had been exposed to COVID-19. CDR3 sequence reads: CASSNGLAGASYEQYF. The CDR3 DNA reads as TGTGCCAGTAGTAACGGGCTAGCGGGGGCCTCCTACGAGCAGTACTTC.